Shown below are 23 T cell receptor beta chains from a single sample sequenced in a study of blood T cell repertoires in COVID-19. Some clones are missing from TCRdb's copy, which holds only in-frame ones; the method was immunoSEQ multiplex PCR. This table has nearly 45,000 clones, about 83% appearing once. The sample consisted of peripheral blood. The receptor source for this set is a middle-aged man with COVID-19, enrolled during active disease.

A few counts support this clone. This chain connects TRBV7-8 to TRBJ2-5; no definite D call. The CDR3 runs to 15 residues. Per the germline V gene, CDR1 is SGHVS and CDR2 is FQNEAQ. V gave up 5 bases and J gave up 2 bases, with 15 bases separating them. The CDR3 DNA sequence: TGTGCCAGCAGCCCTATGAATGGAGCTCAAGAGACCCAGTACTTC. Translation: CASSPMNGAQETQYF.

The gene calls are TRBV2 and TRBJ1-5; TRBD1 might be the D (6 bases). The V end lost 3 bases, the J end lost 0 bases, and 12 bases lay between the germline ends. The CDR3 has 16 residues. Looked up from germline, CDR1 is SNHLY and CDR2 is FYNNEI. The CDR3 coding sequence is TGTGCCAGCAGTGAGACAGGCTTTTATAGCAATCAGCCCCAGCATTTT. It translates to CASSETGFYSNQPQHF.

V and J are TRBV7-8 and TRBJ2-7; D is ambiguous. The CDR3 spans 14 residues. The germline V gene encodes CDR1 SGHVS and CDR2 FQNEAQ. V lost 2 bases to trimming and J lost 5 bases, with 13 bases between them. In DNA, the CDR3 is TGTGCCAGCAGCTTAATAAGCGAAGTCGACGAGCAGTACTTC. It specifies CASSLISEVDEQYF. Looking up the rest from reference TRBV7-8 and TRBJ2-7 gives the full variable domain: GAGVSQSPRYKVAKRGQDVALRCDPISGHVSLFWYQQALGQGPEFLTYFQNEAQLDKSGLPSDRFFAERPEGSVSTLKIQRTQQEDSAVYLCASSLISEVDEQYFGPGTRLTVT.

The chain has TRBV7-2 and TRBJ2-1; TRBD2 agrees at 9 bases. Germline V gene sequence: CDR1 SGHTA, CDR2 FQGNSA. The CDR3 loop spans 15 amino acids. The junction had 9 bases not matched to a gene; V was cut back by 5 bases and J by 7 bases. The CDR3 nucleotides are TGTGCCAGCAGCCCAAGGGCGGGGGGGCTAAATGAGCAGTTCTTC. Its protein is CASSPRAGGLNEQFF.

This clone was detected once. This chain connects TRBV6-5 to TRBJ2-7; 8 nucleotides agree with TRBD1. The V gene's germline CDR1 is MNHEY and CDR2 SVGAGI. This CDR3 contains 16 residues. The junction had 10 bases not matched to a gene; V was cut back by 4 bases and J by 2 bases. This chain's CDR3 is CASSSRTGKHTYEQYF. The CDR3, as DNA: TGTGCCAGCAGTTCGAGGACAGGGAAACACACCTACGAGCAGTACTTC.

The chain couples TRBV9 to TRBJ2-5; 11 positions match TRBD1. The V gene end was trimmed by 4 bases and the J gene end by 4 bases; junction bases not matched to a gene: 9. The CDR3 is 16 amino acids. CDR1 is SGDLS and CDR2 is YYNGEE in the germline V gene. The CDR3 DNA is TGTGCCAGCAGCCCGGGGGGGACAGGGGGTCGAGAGACCCAGTACTTC. Its protein product is CASSPGGTGGRETQYF.

The CDR3 sequence: CAAGDRGNVLTF. CDR3 DNA: TGTGCCGCTGGGGACAGGGGGAACGTCCTGACTTTC. The chain is built from TRBV2 and TRBJ2-6; TRBD1 matches 11 bases. Trimming at V came to 11 bases and at J to 10 bases, leaving 4 bases not matched to a gene. Germline assignment: CDR1 SNHLY and CDR2 FYNNEI. The CDR3 extends over 12 amino acids.

The table lists this clone with a count of one. The chain couples TRBV5-4 to TRBJ1-1, with 7 bases fitting TRBD1. Germline V gives CDR1 SGHNT, CDR2 YYREEE (reference sequence). V shed 5 bases and J 4 bases; nucleotides not matched to a gene: 5. The CDR3 totals 13 residues. The CDR3 bases are TGTGCCAGCAGTACTCAGGGGGTCACTGAAGCTTTCTTT. Translation: CASSTQGVTEAFF.

The genes are TRBV11-3 and TRBJ2-7, with TRBD1 matching over 9 bases. Unmatched junction bases numbered 11, after V lost 5 bases and J lost 3 bases. In germline, CDR1 is SGHNT, CDR2 YENEEA. The CDR3 length is 16 residues. CDR3 nucleotide sequence: TGTGCCAGCAGCCCCCCGCGGGACAGGGCAGTCTACGAGCAGTACTTC. Its translation is CASSPPRDRAVYEQYF.

DNA of the CDR3: TGTGCCAGCAGCCCTACGATTCTAGCCTACGAGCAGTACTTC. It yields the protein CASSPTILAYEQYF. The rearrangement joins TRBV5-6 to TRBJ2-7; no firm D call. This CDR3 contains 14 residues. With 4 bases removed from V and 2 bases from J, the gap between germline ends came to 13 bases. Germline assignment: CDR1 SGHDT and CDR2 YYEEEE.

The chain joins TRBV25-1 to TRBJ1-2, with D maybe TRBD1 (5 bases). The CDR3 loop spans 13 amino acids. V was pared by 5 bases and J by 2 bases, with 9 bases between. Germline V gives CDR1 MGHDK, CDR2 SYGVNS. The CDR3: CASSPTVNYGYTF. CDR3 nucleotides: TGTGCCAGCAGTCCGACAGTGAACTATGGCTACACCTTC.

The rearrangement links TRBV7-9 to TRBJ1-2; D is undetermined. Between the trimmed V and J ends, which lost 1 base and 4 bases, there was a span of 7 bases. The CDR3 spans 13 residues. Germline-derived CDR1 and CDR2 are SEHNR and FQNEAQ (reference sequence). The CDR3: CASSLDGIYGYTF. CDR3 coding DNA: TGTGCCAGCAGCTTAGACGGTATCTATGGCTACACCTTC.

The chain couples TRBV29-1 to TRBJ2-6; D may be TRBD1 (6 bases). In germline, CDR1 is SQVTM, CDR2 ANQGSEA. V was trimmed by 7 bases and J by 0 bases, leaving 7 bases between them. This CDR3 has 13 residues. CDR3 in amino acids: CSGRGSGANVLTF. In DNA form, the CDR3 reads TGCAGCGGCAGGGGCTCTGGGGCCAACGTCCTGACTTTC.

This chain joins TRBV30 and TRBJ1-2; no reliable D call. The CDR3 has 12 residues. V dropped 3 bases and J dropped 1 base, with 6 bases sitting between them. Per the germline V gene, CDR1 is GTSNPN and CDR2 is SVGIG (reference sequence). CDR3 sequence reads: CAWRAGNYGYTF. The CDR3 region has the DNA TGTGCCTGGAGGGCGGGTAACTATGGCTACACCTTC.

The rearrangement links TRBV6-6 to TRBJ2-3, with D perhaps TRBD1 (5 bases). CDR1 MNHNY and CDR2 SVGAGI come from the germline V gene (reference sequence). The V gene lost 6 bases and the J gene lost 11 bases, with 12 bases spanning the gap. The CDR3 consists of 11 residues. Here the CDR3 DNA reads TGTGCCAGCAGCCCCGACAGAGAGCAGTATTTT. This translates into CASSPDREQYF.

This chain joins TRBV5-1 and TRBJ2-5, with 9 bases aligning to TRBD2. J lost 5 bases, V lost 0 bases, and 5 bases had no gene match. The CDR3 covers 15 residues. Germline V gives CDR1 SGHRS, CDR2 YFSETQ. CDR3 in DNA: TGCGCCAGCAGCTTGGCCGGGACTAGCCGGGAGACCCAGTACTTC. Protein: CASSLAGTSRETQYF.

V and J are TRBV3-1 (or the pseudogene TRBV3-2) and TRBJ1-1; D is uncertain. Per germline, CDR1 LGHDT and CDR2 YNNKEL (reference sequence). CDR3 size: 13 residues. With 1 base removed from V and 5 bases from J, the gap between germline ends came to 8 bases. CDR3 loop: CASSQVTGTEAFF. As DNA, the CDR3 is TGTGCCAGCAGCCAAGTTACGGGGACTGAAGCTTTCTTT.

This chain uses TRBV18 with TRBJ2-5; the D is unclear. This CDR3 comprises 12 residues. Looked up from germline, CDR1 is KGHSH and CDR2 is LQKENI. V dropped 0 bases and J dropped 4 bases, with 3 bases sitting between them. The CDR3 reads CASSPPSETQYF. The CDR3 DNA reads as TGTGCCAGCTCACCACCCTCAGAGACCCAGTACTTC. Filled out from reference TRBV18 and TRBJ2-5, the complete variable domain reads NAGVMQNPRHLVRRRGQEARLRCSPMKGHSHVYWYRQLPEEGLKFMVYLQKENIIDESGMPKERFSAEFPKEGPSILRIQQVVRGDSAAYFCASSPPSETQYFGPGTRLLVL.

The V and J genes are TRBV28 and TRBJ2-5, with 10 bases aligning to TRBD1. The V gene's germline CDR1 is MDHEN and CDR2 SYDVKM. The CDR3 length is 15 residues. With V trimmed by 6 bases and J by 5 bases, 9 bases remained unmatched. The CDR3 sequence: CASSGGQGGYETQYF. DNA for the CDR3: TGTGCCAGCAGCGGCGGACAGGGGGGTTACGAGACCCAGTACTTC.

The chain recombines TRBV30 with TRBJ2-5; 9 bases match TRBD1. Per germline, CDR1 GTSNPN and CDR2 SVGIG (reference sequence). The V segment lost 3 bases and the J segment 2 bases; nucleotides outside the gene matches: 4. The CDR3 consists of 14 residues. The CDR3 here is CAWRGTGSQETQYF. In DNA, the CDR3 is TGTGCCTGGAGAGGGACAGGGAGTCAAGAGACCCAGTACTTC.

This clone occurred a few times. The chain recombines TRBV2 with TRBJ2-5, with TRBD2 matching over 7 bases. J lost 2 bases, V lost 4 bases, and 4 bases had no gene match. Looked up from germline, CDR1 is SNHLY and CDR2 is FYNNEI. The CDR3 loop spans 14 amino acids. The CDR3 DNA follows: TGTGCCAGCAGTGGTGGACTAGAACAAGAGACCCAGTACTTC. Translation gives CASSGGLEQETQYF.

The CDR3 DNA sequence: TGCAGCGTTAGCGGCCAGACGAACACCGGGGAGCTGTTTTTT. It codes for CSVSGQTNTGELFF. The chain couples TRBV29-1 to TRBJ2-2, with TRBD2 as a possible D gene (5 bases). The germline V gene has CDR1 SQVTM and CDR2 ANQGSEA. The CDR3 is 14 amino acids. Between the trimmed V and J ends, which lost 5 bases and 0 bases, there was a span of 10 bases.

The rearrangement uses TRBV28 and TRBJ1-5; the D gene is possibly TRBD1 (5 bases). The CDR3 runs to 14 residues. V was pared by 2 bases and J by 7 bases, with 12 bases between. Germline CDR1 and CDR2: MDHEN and SYDVKM. The DNA for the CDR3 is TGTGCCAGCAGTTTAACGCAGGGCCCCCAGCCCCAGCATTTT. Translating gives CASSLTQGPQPQHF.